This T cell receptor beta chain was observed in a study of blood T cell repertoires in COVID-19. Study-wide background: PBMCs, B-cell-depleted T cells, or T cells were the source of the cDNA or gDNA that made up the material.

From germline, CDR1 is MNHEY and CDR2 SVGEGT. The CDR3 runs to 15 residues. V was trimmed by 0 bases and J by 4 bases, leaving 12 bases between them. Methods used by the authors: Nucleated cell counts were estimated from reference gene primer amplification. Profiling relied on immunoSEQ multiplex PCR, and the TCRdb table lists in-frame clones only, not all of them. V and J calls and clone size are those listed in that table; D and trimming were worked out from the DNA. In the table there are hundreds of thousands of clones, 85% to 90% of which are singletons. The gene calls are TRBV6-2 or TRBV6-3 and TRBJ1-1; the D is unclear. Sequences were obtained from PBMCs or T cells enriched from blood (not recorded which). The source of this sequence is a woman aged 45-60 years with acute COVID-19. For the CDR3, the DNA is TGTGCCAGCAGTTACTCGGACTCCCGGGGCACTGAAGCTTTCTTT. Translated: CASSYSDSRGTEAFF.